This T cell receptor beta chain was retrieved from a study of cytomegalovirus exposure and HLA in healthy donors. Study information: Among about 200 million T cells, an earlier analysis found roughly 100 million unique TCR beta sequences.

Findings and caveats of the study: Specific recognition of CMV antigens was confirmed in vitro for a few chains (all CMV-associated). There were about 160 TCR beta chains listed as cytomegalovirus-associated.

Amplification used 60 Vbeta primers and 13 Jbeta primers. The assay was immunoSEQ multiplex PCR, and TCRdb's table has in-frame clones only and misses some. The sample has over 200,000 clones; 77% are singletons. To note about this clone: Its specificity is unknown.

Looked up from germline, CDR1 is MGHDK and CDR2 is SYGVNS. V lost 3 bases and J 2 bases, leaving 13 bases between the germline ends. The length of the CDR3 is 15 residues. The sequence derives from a woman aged 55 to 70 in good health and CMV-seropositive. Sequencing used PBMCs. The chain links TRBV25-1 to TRBJ1-2; D is perhaps TRBD1 (6 bases). The CDR3 bases are TGTGCCAGCAGTGACTTCCCTACAGGGAACTATGGCTACACCTTC. This codes for CASSDFPTGNYGYTF.